This is a list of T cell receptor beta chains from one sample in a study of shared clonotypes between healthy human individuals. Produced via immunoSEQ multiplex PCR; TCRdb's table is partial and in-frame only. The table includes about 990,000 clones, 78% detected once. Material for sequencing was memory CD4+ T cells from PBMCs. The receptors were sampled from a man aged 18 to 30 in good health. Some clones in this sample may be carry-over from other donors' samples. Each CDR3 is given with its conserved first and last residue. D genes are given only for firm matches. Clone sizes are given selectively: once, few, many, or a class where the clone is expanded.

d_call j_call clone_size v_call cdr3_aa cdr3_nt
TRBD1 TRBJ1-2 . TRBV7-9 CASSPEGANYGYTF TGTGCCAGCAGCCCGGAGGGGGCGAACTATGGCTACACCTTC
. TRBJ1-1 few TRBV30 CAWKSGNTEAFF TGTGCCTGGAAGAGCGGGAACACTGAAGCTTTCTTT
TRBD2 TRBJ2-3 . TRBV7-3 CASSLRASGSTDTQYF TGTGCCAGCAGCTTACGGGCTAGCGGAAGCACAGATACGCAGTATTTT
. TRBJ1-4 . TRBV29-1 CSVISPNEKLFF TGCAGCGTTATTAGTCCTAATGAAAAACTGTTTTTT
TRBD1 TRBJ2-3 . TRBV10-3 CAISVGTAASDTQYF TGTGCCATCAGTGTCGGGACAGCTGCATCAGATACGCAGTATTTT
. TRBJ2-5 . TRBV25-1 CASSPGAKTWGETQYF TGTGCCAGCAGCCCCGGGGCCAAGACCTGGGGAGAGACCCAGTACTTC
. TRBJ1-4 . TRBV6-5 CASSYIQGREKLFF TGTGCCAGCAGTTACATCCAGGGGAGGGAAAAACTGTTTTTT
. TRBJ1-2 . TRBV5-1 CASSLAGISGYTF TGCGCCAGCAGCTTGGCGGGTATATCCGGCTACACCTTC
TRBD2 TRBJ2-7 . TRBV7-3 CASSLPSGRASYEQYF TGTGCCAGCAGCCTCCCTAGCGGGAGGGCATCCTACGAGCAGTACTTC
TRBD1 TRBJ1-1 . TRBV4-2 CASSQPTGSTEAFF TGTGCCAGCAGCCAACCGACAGGGTCGACTGAAGCTTTCTTT
TRBD1 TRBJ1-1 . TRBV5-1 CASSLGDRERTEAFF TGCGCCAGCAGCTTGGGTGACAGGGAAAGGACTGAAGCTTTCTTT
. TRBJ2-5 once TRBV7-9 CASSFSIETQYF TGTGCCAGCAGCTTTAGTATAGAGACCCAGTACTTC
. TRBJ2-7 . TRBV6-5 CASSYSYGYSYEQYF TGTGCCAGCAGTTACTCATACGGCTACTCCTACGAGCAGTACTTC
TRBD1 TRBJ2-5 . TRBV5-1 CASSFRQGAGEETQYF TGCGCCAGCAGCTTCCGACAGGGGGCTGGGGAAGAGACCCAGTACTTC
. TRBJ2-3 few TRBV19 CASSTGLVADTQYF TGTGCCAGTAGTACAGGCCTCGTGGCAGATACGCAGTATTTT
TRBD1 TRBJ1-2 once TRBV19 CASSMKGQRLYGYTF TGTGCCAGTAGTATGAAGGGACAGAGGCTTTACGGCTACACCTTC
. TRBJ2-7 . TRBV2 CASSDLLGAEQYF TGTGCCAGCAGTGACCTCCTCGGGGCCGAGCAGTACTTC
TRBD2 TRBJ2-1 few TRBV6-4 CASSEGGTEYNEQFF TGTGCCAGCAGTGAGGGGGGGACGGAGTACAATGAGCAGTTCTTC
. TRBJ1-4 . TRBV28 CASRSRDTEKLFF TGTGCCAGCAGATCCCGGGACACTGAAAAACTGTTTTTT
TRBD2 TRBJ2-7 . TRBV9 CASSVASLADFSYEQYF TGTGCCAGCAGCGTAGCTTCCCTAGCGGACTTCTCCTACGAGCAGTACTTC